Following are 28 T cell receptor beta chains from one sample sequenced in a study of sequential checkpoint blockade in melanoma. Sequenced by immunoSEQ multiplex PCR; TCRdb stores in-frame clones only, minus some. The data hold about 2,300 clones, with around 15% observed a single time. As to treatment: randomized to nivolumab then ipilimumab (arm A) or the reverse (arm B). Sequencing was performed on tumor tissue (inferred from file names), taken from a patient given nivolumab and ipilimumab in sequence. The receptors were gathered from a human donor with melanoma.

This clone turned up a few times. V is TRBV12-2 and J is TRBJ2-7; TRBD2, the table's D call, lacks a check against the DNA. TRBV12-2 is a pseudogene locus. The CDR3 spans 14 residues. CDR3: CASRGGLLVGEQYF. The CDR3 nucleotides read TGTGCCAGTCGGGGAGGACTACTTGTAGGCGAGCAGTACTTC.

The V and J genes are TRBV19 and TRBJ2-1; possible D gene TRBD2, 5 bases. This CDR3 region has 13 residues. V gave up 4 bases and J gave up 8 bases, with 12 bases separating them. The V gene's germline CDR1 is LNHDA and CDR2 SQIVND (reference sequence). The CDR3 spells CASSTGRGDEQFF. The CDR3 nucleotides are TGTGCCAGTAGTACCGGACGGGGAGATGAGCAGTTCTTC.

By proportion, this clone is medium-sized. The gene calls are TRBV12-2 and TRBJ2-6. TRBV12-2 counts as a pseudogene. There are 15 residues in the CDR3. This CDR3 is CASRLPSPGANVLTF. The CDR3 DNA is TGTGCAAGTCGCTTACCCTCGCCTGGGGCCAACGTCCTGACTTTC.

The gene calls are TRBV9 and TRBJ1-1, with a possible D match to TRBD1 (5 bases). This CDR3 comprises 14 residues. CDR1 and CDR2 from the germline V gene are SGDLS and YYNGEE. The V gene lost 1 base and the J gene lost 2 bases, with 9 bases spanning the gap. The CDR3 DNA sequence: TGTGCCAGCAGCGTATGGGACGGAAACACTGAAGCTTTCTTT. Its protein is CASSVWDGNTEAFF.

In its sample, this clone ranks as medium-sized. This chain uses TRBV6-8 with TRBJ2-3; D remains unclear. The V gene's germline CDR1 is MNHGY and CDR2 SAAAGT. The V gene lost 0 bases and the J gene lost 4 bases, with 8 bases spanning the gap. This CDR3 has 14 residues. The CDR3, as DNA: TGTGCCAGCAGTTACTCTCGGGTCTCAGATACGCAGTATTTT. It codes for CASSYSRVSDTQYF.

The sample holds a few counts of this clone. This CDR3 is CASSGTNTGELFF. DNA for the CDR3: TGTGCCAGCAGCGGAACGAACACCGGGGAGCTGTTTTTT. V and J are TRBV7-4 and TRBJ2-2; no definite D call. This CDR3 contains 13 residues. Germline loops: CDR1 SGHVT, CDR2 SQSDAQ. V was cut by 5 bases and J by 0 bases, with 4 bases left in between. The full variable domain, its missing parts supplied by reference TRBV7-4 and TRBJ2-2, is GAGVSQSPRYKVAKRGRDVALRCDSISGHVTLYWYRQTLGQGSEVLTYSQSDAQRDKSGRPSGRFSAERPERSVSTLKIQRTEQGDSAVYLCASSGTNTGELFFGEGSRLTVL.

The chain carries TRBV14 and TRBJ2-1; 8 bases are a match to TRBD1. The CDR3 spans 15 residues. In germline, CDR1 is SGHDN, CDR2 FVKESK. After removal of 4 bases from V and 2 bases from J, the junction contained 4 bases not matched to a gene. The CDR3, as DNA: TGTGCCAGCAGCCGGACAGGGCCAACCTACAATGAGCAGTTCTTC. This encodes CASSRTGPTYNEQFF.

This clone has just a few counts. The CDR3 nucleotides are TGTGCCAGCAGTTACCGGGGGCGCGGGAGGGCCCTCTCAAATGAGCAGTTCTTC. Protein product: CASSYRGRGRALSNEQFF. The chain is built from TRBV6-8 and TRBJ2-1, with 9 bases lining up with TRBD2. The V and J ends lost 2 bases and 7 bases, in that order; junction bases with no gene match: 15. This CDR3 spans 18 amino acids. Per germline, CDR1 MNHGY and CDR2 SAAAGT.

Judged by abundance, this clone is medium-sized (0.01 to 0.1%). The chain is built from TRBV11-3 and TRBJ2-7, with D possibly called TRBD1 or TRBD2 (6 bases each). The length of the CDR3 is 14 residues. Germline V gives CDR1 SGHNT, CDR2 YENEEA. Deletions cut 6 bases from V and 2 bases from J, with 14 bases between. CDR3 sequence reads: CASRRGDGAYEQYF. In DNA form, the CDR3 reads TGTGCCAGCAGGAGGGGGGACGGAGCCTACGAGCAGTACTTC. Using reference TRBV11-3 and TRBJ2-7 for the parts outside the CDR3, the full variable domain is EAGVVQSPRYKIIEKKQPVAFWCNPISGHNTLYWYLQNLGQGPELLIRYENEEAVDDSQLPKDRFSAERLKGVDSTLKIQPAELGDSAVYLCASRRGDGAYEQYFGPGTRLTVT.

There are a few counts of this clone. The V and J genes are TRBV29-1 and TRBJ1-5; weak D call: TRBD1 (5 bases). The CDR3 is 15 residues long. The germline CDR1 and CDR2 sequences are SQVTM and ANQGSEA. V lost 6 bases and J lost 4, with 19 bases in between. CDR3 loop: CSVILGATTNQPQHF. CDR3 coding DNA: TGCAGCGTGATATTAGGGGCCACAACAAATCAGCCCCAGCATTTT. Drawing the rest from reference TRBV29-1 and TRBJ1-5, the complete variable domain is SAVISQKPSRDICQRGTSLTIQCQVDSQVTMMFWYRQQPGQSLTLIATANQGSEATYESGFVIDKFPISRPNLTFSTLTVSNMSPEDSSIYLCSVILGATTNQPQHFGDGTRLSIL.

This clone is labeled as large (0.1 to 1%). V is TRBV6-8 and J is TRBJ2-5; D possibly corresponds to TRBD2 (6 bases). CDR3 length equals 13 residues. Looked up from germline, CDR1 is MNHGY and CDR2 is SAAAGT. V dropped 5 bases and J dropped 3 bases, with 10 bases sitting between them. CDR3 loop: CASSRGMKETQYF. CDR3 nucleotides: TGTGCCAGCAGTCGCGGGATGAAAGAGACCCAGTACTTC.

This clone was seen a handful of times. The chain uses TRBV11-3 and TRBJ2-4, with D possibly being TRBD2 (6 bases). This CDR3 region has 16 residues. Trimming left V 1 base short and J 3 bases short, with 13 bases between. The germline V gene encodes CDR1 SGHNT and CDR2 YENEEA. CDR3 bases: TGTGCCAGCAGCTTAGTCGGAGGGGCGCGCAAAAACATTCAGTACTTC. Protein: CASSLVGGARKNIQYF. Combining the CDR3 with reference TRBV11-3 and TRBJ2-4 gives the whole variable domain EAGVVQSPRYKIIEKKQPVAFWCNPISGHNTLYWYLQNLGQGPELLIRYENEEAVDDSQLPKDRFSAERLKGVDSTLKIQPAELGDSAVYLCASSLVGGARKNIQYFGAGTRLSVL.

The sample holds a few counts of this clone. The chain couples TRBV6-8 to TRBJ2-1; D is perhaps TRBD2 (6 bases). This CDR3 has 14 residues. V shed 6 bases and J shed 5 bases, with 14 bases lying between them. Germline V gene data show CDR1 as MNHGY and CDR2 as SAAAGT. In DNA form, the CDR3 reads TGTGCCAGCAGCCGGGAGCTTCTTAACAATGAGCAGTTCTTC. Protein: CASSRELLNNEQFF.

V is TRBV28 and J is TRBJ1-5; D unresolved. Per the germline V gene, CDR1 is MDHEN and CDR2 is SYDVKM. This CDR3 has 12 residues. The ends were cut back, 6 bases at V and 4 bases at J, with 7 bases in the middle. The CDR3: CASRDGNQPQHF. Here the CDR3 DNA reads TGTGCCAGCAGAGATGGGAATCAGCCCCAGCATTTT.

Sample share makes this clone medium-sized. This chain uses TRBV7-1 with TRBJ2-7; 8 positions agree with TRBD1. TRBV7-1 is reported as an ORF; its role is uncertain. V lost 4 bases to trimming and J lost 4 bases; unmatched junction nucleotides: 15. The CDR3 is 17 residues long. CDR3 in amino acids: CASSLEPRGPPWYEQYF. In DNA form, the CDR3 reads TGTGCCAGCAGCTTAGAGCCCAGGGGGCCTCCGTGGTACGAGCAGTACTTC.

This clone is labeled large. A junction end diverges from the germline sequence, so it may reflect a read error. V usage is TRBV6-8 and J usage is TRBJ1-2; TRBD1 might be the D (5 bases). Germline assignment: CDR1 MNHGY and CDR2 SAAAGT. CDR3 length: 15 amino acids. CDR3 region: CAISVGEGNVYGYTF. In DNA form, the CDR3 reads TGTGCCATCAGTGTGGGTGAGGGGAACGTCTATGGCTACACCTTC.

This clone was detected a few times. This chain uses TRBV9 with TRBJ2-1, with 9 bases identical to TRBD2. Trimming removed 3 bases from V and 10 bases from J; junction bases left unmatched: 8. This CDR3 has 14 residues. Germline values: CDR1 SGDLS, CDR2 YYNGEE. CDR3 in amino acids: CASSEVSGSSEQFF. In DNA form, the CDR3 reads TGTGCCAGCAGCGAGGTTAGCGGGAGCAGCGAGCAGTTCTTC.

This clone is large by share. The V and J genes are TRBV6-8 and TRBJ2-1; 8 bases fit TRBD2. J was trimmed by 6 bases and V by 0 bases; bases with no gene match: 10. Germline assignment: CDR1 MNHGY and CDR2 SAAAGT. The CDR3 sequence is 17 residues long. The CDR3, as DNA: TGTGCCAGCAGTTACTCGAATCGCGGGGGGTTCGGCAATGAGCAGTTCTTC. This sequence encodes CASSYSNRGGFGNEQFF.

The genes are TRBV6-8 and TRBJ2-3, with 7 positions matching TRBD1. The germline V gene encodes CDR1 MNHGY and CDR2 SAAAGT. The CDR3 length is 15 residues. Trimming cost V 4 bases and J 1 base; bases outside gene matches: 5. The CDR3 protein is CASSLRQGGTDTQYF. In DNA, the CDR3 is TGTGCCAGCAGTTTAAGACAGGGAGGCACAGATACGCAGTATTTT.

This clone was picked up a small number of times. The CDR3 reads CASSTPLLSRDGNQPQHF. The CDR3 region has the DNA TGTGCCAGTAGTACTCCCCTTTTAAGCAGGGACGGCAATCAGCCCCAGCATTTT. The chain joins TRBV19 to TRBJ1-5; a possible D gene is TRBD1 (5 bases). V lost 4 bases, J lost 2 bases, and 21 bases lay in between. CDR1 is LNHDA, CDR2 SQIVND, per germline (reference sequence). CDR3 size: 18 residues. The variable domain in full, completed from reference TRBV19 and TRBJ1-5, reads DGGITQSPKYLFRKEGQNVTLSCEQNLNHDAMYWYRQDPGQGLRLIYYSQIVNDFQKGDIAEGYSVSREKKESFPLTVTSAQKNPTAFYLCASSTPLLSRDGNQPQHFGDGTRLSIL.

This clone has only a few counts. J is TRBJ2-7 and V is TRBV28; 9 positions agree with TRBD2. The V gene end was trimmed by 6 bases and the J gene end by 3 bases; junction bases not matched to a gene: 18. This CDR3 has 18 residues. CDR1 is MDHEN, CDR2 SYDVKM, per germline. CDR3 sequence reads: CASSSKGLAIVKGYEQYF. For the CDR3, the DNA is TGTGCCAGCAGCTCTAAGGGACTAGCCATAGTTAAGGGCTACGAGCAGTACTTC.

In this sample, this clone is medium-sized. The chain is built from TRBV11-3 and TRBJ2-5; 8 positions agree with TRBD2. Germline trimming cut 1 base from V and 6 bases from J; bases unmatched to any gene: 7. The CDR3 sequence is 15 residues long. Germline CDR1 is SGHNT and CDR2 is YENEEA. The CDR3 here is CASSLVAGRGQTQYF. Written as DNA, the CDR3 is TGTGCCAGCAGCTTAGTAGCCGGGAGGGGACAGACCCAGTACTTC.

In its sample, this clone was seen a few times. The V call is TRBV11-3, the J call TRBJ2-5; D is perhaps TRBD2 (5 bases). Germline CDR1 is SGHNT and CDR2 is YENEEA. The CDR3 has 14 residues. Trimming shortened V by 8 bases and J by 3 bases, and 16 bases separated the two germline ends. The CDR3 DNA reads TGTGCCAGCCTTCGGGCGGGTGGGGAAGAGACCCAGTACTTC. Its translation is CASLRAGGEETQYF.

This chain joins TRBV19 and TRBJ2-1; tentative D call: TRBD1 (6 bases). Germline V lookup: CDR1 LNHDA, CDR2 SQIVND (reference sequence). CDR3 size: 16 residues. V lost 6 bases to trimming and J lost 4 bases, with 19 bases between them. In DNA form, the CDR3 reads TGTGCCAGTAGGACACGGGACACCGAGGGATACAATGAGCAGTTCTTC. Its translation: CASRTRDTEGYNEQFF.

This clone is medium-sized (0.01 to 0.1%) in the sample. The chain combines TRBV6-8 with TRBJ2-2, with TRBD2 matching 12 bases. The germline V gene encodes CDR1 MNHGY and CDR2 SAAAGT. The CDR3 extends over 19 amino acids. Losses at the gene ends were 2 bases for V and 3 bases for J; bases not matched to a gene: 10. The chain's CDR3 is CASSYASTSGSIYTGELFF. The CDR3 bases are TGTGCCAGCAGTTACGCCTCGACTAGCGGGAGTATCTACACCGGGGAGCTGTTTTTT.

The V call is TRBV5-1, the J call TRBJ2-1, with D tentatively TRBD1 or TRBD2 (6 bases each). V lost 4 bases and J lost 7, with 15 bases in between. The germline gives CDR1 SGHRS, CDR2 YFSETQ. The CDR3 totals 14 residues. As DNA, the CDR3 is TGCGCCAGCAGCCCGGGCTGGGGGGCGAATGAGCAGTTCTTC. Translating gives CASSPGWGANEQFF. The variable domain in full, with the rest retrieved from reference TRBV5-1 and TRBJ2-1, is KAGVTQTPRYLIKTRGQQVTLSCSPISGHRSVSWYQQTPGQGLQFLFEYFSETQRNKGNFPGRFSGRQFSNSRSEMNVSTLELGDSALYLCASSPGWGANEQFFGPGTRLTVL.

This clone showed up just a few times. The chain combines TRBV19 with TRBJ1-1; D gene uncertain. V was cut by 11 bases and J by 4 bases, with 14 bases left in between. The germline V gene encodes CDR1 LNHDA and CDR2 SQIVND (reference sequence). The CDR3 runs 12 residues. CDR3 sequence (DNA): TGTGCCGTGAGGACCCTCCCCACTGAAGCTTTCTTT. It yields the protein CAVRTLPTEAFF.

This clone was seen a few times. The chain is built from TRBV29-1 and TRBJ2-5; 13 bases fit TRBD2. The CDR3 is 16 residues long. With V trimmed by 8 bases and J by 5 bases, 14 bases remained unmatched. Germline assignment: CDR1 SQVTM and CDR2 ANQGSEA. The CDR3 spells CSSSGTSGTPRETQYF. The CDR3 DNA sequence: TGCAGCTCCTCCGGGACTAGCGGGACCCCGCGGGAGACCCAGTACTTC.